Included here is one T cell receptor beta chain sequence, with context. Its antigen target is currently unknown. No clone much larger than this one lies a single base away; base qualities are absent. Using the deep immunoSEQ assay, TCR CDR3 regions were amplified from genomic DNA by multiplex PCR. Extracted genomic DNA from each cell subset was distributed evenly across all wells of several immunoSEQ 96-well plates, and each plate was treated as a replicate. For sorted subsets, each replicate PCR was loaded with approximately 190 ng genomic DNA, equivalent to 25,000 to 35,000 T cell genomes. Purified libraries were quantified with a Qubit 3.0 fluorometer, sized on a Bioanalyzer 2100, and re-quantified with the KAPA Library Quantification kit. A separate single-read 150-cycle Illumina NextSeq 550 flow cell was used to sequence each immunoSEQ 96-well plate. The paper's data handling went like this. Because the immunoSEQ output held only junctional sequences and lacked quality scores, the filtering could not match the filtering applied to full-length reads. To assign V/J genes and CDR3, sequences were annotated using PyIR, a Python wrapper for IgBLAST v1.9, with IMGT germline references. Reads were removed for weak V/J assignments (E-value above 1e-6), missing CDR3, stop codons, out-of-frame junctions, or ambiguous translated residues. A V3J clonotype was defined by an identical inferred V gene, J gene, and CDR3 amino acid sequence. To compute the percentage overlap between repertoires, the number of shared unique clonotypes was divided by the size of the smaller repertoire. RTK rarefaction, the Chao1 estimator, and Recon v2.1 estimates of unobserved clonotypes were used to assess repertoire richness. Generation probabilities were computed with OLGA for all TCRbeta clonotypes obtained by the gDNA method from several donors. TCRdb provides this immuneACCESS table in a form limited to in-frame rearrangements. Some clones are lacking; in checked studies, under half of them reflect an unresolved V gene, and why the rest are absent is not known. V, J and clone size derive from that table, while D and trimming were established from the DNA sequence. The sample has 650,000 to 700,000 clones on record, less than 95% of them singletons. The ten most abundant clones make up 30% to 35% of the sample.

This sample is drawn from a study of shared clonotypes between healthy human individuals (dated by TCRdb to 2019 to 2021). Describing the broader study: The cohort included a few men and a couple of women between 18 and 49 years of age. Per donor, three plates each were used for CD4 naive and CD4 memory, two for CD8 naive, and one for CD8 memory. To estimate repertoire size and how much clonotype sharing occurs between individuals, the study deeply sequenced the blood TCR repertoires of 5 or 6 healthy adults. Each donor's leukapheresis produced roughly between about 0.85 and 10 billion PBMCs. Different laboratories and diverse techniques were used to prepare libraries and sequence TCR repertoires, to increase sequencing depth and limit assay-specific biases. Here is what the overall study found, with its caveats: Because the study included a small number of donors, the genetic and exposure-history diversity represented was limited. Sharing across a few donors was observed for around 4.8% of naive CD4, about 4% of naive CD8, about 2.5% of memory CD4, and around 0.44% of memory CD8 clonotypes. Sampling was limited to blood, and TCR repertoires in tissue likely differ from TCR repertoires in blood. Pairwise subsampling led to the expectation that sequencing depth would affect the degree of clonotype sharing among donors. Naive subsets generally had larger estimated clonotype richness than memory subsets. Clonotypes shared by all four sorted-subset donors showed higher generation probabilities than non-shared clonotypes. Even with the large sequencing depth, rarefaction of the sorted-subset datasets indicated that sequencing was incomplete.

The CDR3 covers 15 residues, taking in both the cysteine and the phenylalanine. Just the 45-base CDR3 DNA is kept, in frame starting at base 1. Based on the germline V gene (reference sequence), the CDR1 and CDR2 sequences are PRHDT and FYEKMQ. Trimming removed 1 base from V and 3 bases from J, leaving 10 bases between the germline ends. Donors were healthy HIV-negative adults with no recently reported acute infections or vaccinations. Every donor was a Caucasian adult residing in Nashville, Tennessee, USA. CD8 memory samples were composed of magnetically selected CD45RO+ cells combined with CCR7-negative CD45RA+ effector memory (TemRA) cells. Blood was collected by leukapheresis, and PBMCs were isolated by Ficoll-Histopaque density gradient centrifugation and then cryopreserved in liquid nitrogen vapor phase. Analytical flow cytometry was used to check the purity and quantity of each magnetically sorted T cell population. Genomic DNA was isolated from each sorted fraction and quantified by UV absorbance on a Nanodrop 2000c.

The source material was memory CD8+ T cells from PBMCs. This specimen's cell subset or site label, per the study, means: CD45RO+ cells pooled with CCR7-negative TemRA cells. The chain links TRBV13 with TRBJ1-3, and possibly TRBD1, on 6 matching bases. The TCR originated in a young man in good health. Some clones in this sample may be carry-over from other donors' samples. Here is the DNA: TGTGCCAGCAGCTTAGCGGGGGCGCGTGGAAACACCATATATTTT. Its protein is CASSLAGARGNTIYF.